The 14 T cell receptor beta chains in this list originate from one sample, sequenced in a study of T-cell reconstitution after alpha-beta-depleted transplantation in children. Unique molecular identifiers were built into the TCRbeta library. MiXCR, run by TCRdb on the PCR reads, gives a single entry per CDR3 protein. The sample lists 600,000 to 700,000 distinct CDR3 sequences, roughly 17% occurring once. Sequencing was performed on PBMCs from the stem cell graft donor, taken from the stem cell graft. The receptor set was obtained from a human donor who donated a stem cell graft to a child with acute myeloid leukemia.

The rearrangement uses TRBV12-3 or TRBV12-4 and TRBJ1-1; tentatively, D is TRBD1 (5 bases). There are 12 residues in the CDR3. The germline V and J ends were trimmed by 5 bases and 9 bases, with 13 bases remaining between them. Written as DNA, the CDR3 is TGTGCCAGCAGTCCCTCCCAGGGTAAAGCTTTCTTT. Its translation: CASSPSQGKAFF.

This clonotype was seen at least ten times. This rearrangement joins TRBV10-1 to TRBJ1-6, with D possibly being TRBD1 (5 bases). Trimming took 6 bases from V and 10 from J, leaving 13 bases between them. The germline CDR1 and CDR2 sequences are WNHNN and SYGVQD (reference sequence). The CDR3 totals 13 residues. In DNA, the CDR3 is TGCGCCAGCAGGGAAGGGGATGTCTCACCCCTCCACTTT. This gives the protein CASREGDVSPLHF.

The rearrangement uses TRBV12-3 or TRBV12-4 and TRBJ1-5; 7 nucleotides line up with TRBD1. CDR3 size: 15 residues. Trimming cost V 3 bases and J 3 bases; bases outside gene matches: 5. In DNA, the CDR3 is TGTGCCAGCAGTTTCGTGGGACAGTACAATCAGCCCCAGCATTTT. Translated, it gives CASSFVGQYNQPQHF.

The V and J genes are TRBV12-3 or TRBV12-4 and TRBJ2-3; D may match TRBD1 or TRBD2 (5 bases each). The CDR3 length is 15 residues. V was trimmed by 5 bases and J by 2 bases, leaving 14 bases between them. Here the CDR3 reads CASSPGTVHTDTQYF. The DNA of the CDR3 is TGTGCCAGCAGTCCCGGGACGGTCCACACAGATACGCAGTATTTT.

About this clonotype: A read error may explain this, as a much larger clone is one base away. The CDR3 here is CASCLGGLAGSSYNEQFF. The CDR3 nucleotides read TGTGCCAGCTGTTTAGGGGGACTAGCGGGGAGCTCCTACAATGAGCAGTTCTTC. J is TRBJ2-1 and V is TRBV2; 13 bases agree with TRBD2. This CDR3 contains 18 residues. V shed 8 bases and J 0 bases; nucleotides not matched to a gene: 10. Germline V lookup: CDR1 SNHLY, CDR2 FYNNEI.

This clonotype has a count of ten or more. V is TRBV15 and J is TRBJ2-3, with D hard to call. Per germline, CDR1 LNHNV and CDR2 YYDKDF (reference sequence). Between the trimmed V and J ends, which lost 3 bases and 2 bases, there was a span of 6 bases. The CDR3 runs to 13 residues. DNA for the CDR3: TGTGCCACCAGCAGTGGGGACACAGATACGCAGTATTTT. Its protein product is CATSSGDTDTQYF.

As to this clonotype: This could be a read error, since a much larger clone is one nucleotide away. The V and J genes are TRBV12-3 or TRBV12-4 and TRBJ1-1; no clear D gene. V dropped 5 bases and J dropped 5 bases, with 9 bases sitting between them. The CDR3 extends over 12 amino acids. The CDR3 nucleotides are TGTGCCAGCAGTCCGGCGAGGACTGAAGCTTTCTTT. It is translated as CASSPARTEAFF.

The chain uses TRBV6-2 or TRBV6-3 and TRBJ2-3; possible D gene TRBD1, 5 bases. Germline V gene lookup returns CDR1 MNHEY and CDR2 SVGEGT. V was clipped by 1 base and J by 2 bases, with 13 bases between them. This CDR3 contains 16 residues. The CDR3 nucleotides read TGTGCCAGCAGTTACTTCGGACATCCGGTCACAGATACGCAGTATTTT. The encoded protein is CASSYFGHPVTDTQYF.

This clonotype was seen repeatedly, ten times or more. The chain recombines TRBV20-1 with TRBJ2-3; D might be TRBD1 (6 bases). The CDR3 has 15 residues. Germline lookup yields CDR1 DFQATT and CDR2 SNEGSKA (reference sequence). V was trimmed by 2 bases and J by 3 bases, leaving 15 bases between them. DNA for the CDR3: TGCAGTGCTAGAAAAGGGGGTTTGGGGACAGATACGCAGTATTTT. Translating it yields CSARKGGLGTDTQYF.

This clonotype was seen at least ten times. The V gene is TRBV13, the J gene TRBJ1-5; TRBD1 agrees at 8 bases. J was trimmed by 1 base and V by 3 bases; bases with no gene match: 2. The length of the CDR3 is 15 residues. Germline V gene sequence: CDR1 PRHDT, CDR2 FYEKMQ (reference sequence). The CDR3 sequence is CASSFGQGSNQPQHF. The CDR3, as DNA: TGTGCCAGCAGCTTCGGACAGGGCAGCAATCAGCCCCAGCATTTT.

V and J are TRBV30 and TRBJ2-1, with D possibly called TRBD1 or TRBD2 (5 bases each). The CDR3 runs 13 residues. The V end was cut by 3 bases, the J end by 8 bases, with 14 bases between. The germline gives CDR1 GTSNPN, CDR2 SVGIG (reference sequence). The CDR3 coding sequence is TGTGCCTGGAGACGCTCGGGGCACGATGAGCAGTTCTTC. Translation gives CAWRRSGHDEQFF.

This clonotype was found a few times. J is TRBJ2-2 and V is TRBV12-3 or TRBV12-4; D possibly matches TRBD1 or TRBD2 (5 bases each). The CDR3 has 15 residues. V lost 5 bases and J 8 bases, leaving 18 bases between the germline ends. In nucleotides, the CDR3 is TGTGCCAGCAGTCCCCGGGGTGACAGAGCGGGGGAGCTGTTTTTT. Translated: CASSPRGDRAGELFF.

This clonotype was counted at least ten times. The chain has TRBV6-5 and TRBJ1-1; D is possibly TRBD1 (5 bases). The CDR3 has 15 amino acids. Trimming left V 4 bases short and J 4 bases short, with 16 bases between. Germline V gene data show CDR1 as MNHEY and CDR2 as SVGAGI. DNA for the CDR3: TGTGCCAGCAGTTTAGTAACAGGTACGGGCACTGAAGCTTTCTTT. Protein: CASSLVTGTGTEAFF.

This clonotype was observed at least ten times. V is TRBV6-1 and J is TRBJ2-3, with TRBD1 as a possible D gene (6 bases). Trimming took off 4 bases at V and 2 bases at J, with 10 bases between the two ends. CDR1 and CDR2 from the germline V gene are MNHNS and SASEGT. The CDR3 length is 14 residues. The CDR3 nucleotides are TGTGCCAGCAGTGCGGACAGATACACAGATACGCAGTATTTT. Protein product: CASSADRYTDTQYF.